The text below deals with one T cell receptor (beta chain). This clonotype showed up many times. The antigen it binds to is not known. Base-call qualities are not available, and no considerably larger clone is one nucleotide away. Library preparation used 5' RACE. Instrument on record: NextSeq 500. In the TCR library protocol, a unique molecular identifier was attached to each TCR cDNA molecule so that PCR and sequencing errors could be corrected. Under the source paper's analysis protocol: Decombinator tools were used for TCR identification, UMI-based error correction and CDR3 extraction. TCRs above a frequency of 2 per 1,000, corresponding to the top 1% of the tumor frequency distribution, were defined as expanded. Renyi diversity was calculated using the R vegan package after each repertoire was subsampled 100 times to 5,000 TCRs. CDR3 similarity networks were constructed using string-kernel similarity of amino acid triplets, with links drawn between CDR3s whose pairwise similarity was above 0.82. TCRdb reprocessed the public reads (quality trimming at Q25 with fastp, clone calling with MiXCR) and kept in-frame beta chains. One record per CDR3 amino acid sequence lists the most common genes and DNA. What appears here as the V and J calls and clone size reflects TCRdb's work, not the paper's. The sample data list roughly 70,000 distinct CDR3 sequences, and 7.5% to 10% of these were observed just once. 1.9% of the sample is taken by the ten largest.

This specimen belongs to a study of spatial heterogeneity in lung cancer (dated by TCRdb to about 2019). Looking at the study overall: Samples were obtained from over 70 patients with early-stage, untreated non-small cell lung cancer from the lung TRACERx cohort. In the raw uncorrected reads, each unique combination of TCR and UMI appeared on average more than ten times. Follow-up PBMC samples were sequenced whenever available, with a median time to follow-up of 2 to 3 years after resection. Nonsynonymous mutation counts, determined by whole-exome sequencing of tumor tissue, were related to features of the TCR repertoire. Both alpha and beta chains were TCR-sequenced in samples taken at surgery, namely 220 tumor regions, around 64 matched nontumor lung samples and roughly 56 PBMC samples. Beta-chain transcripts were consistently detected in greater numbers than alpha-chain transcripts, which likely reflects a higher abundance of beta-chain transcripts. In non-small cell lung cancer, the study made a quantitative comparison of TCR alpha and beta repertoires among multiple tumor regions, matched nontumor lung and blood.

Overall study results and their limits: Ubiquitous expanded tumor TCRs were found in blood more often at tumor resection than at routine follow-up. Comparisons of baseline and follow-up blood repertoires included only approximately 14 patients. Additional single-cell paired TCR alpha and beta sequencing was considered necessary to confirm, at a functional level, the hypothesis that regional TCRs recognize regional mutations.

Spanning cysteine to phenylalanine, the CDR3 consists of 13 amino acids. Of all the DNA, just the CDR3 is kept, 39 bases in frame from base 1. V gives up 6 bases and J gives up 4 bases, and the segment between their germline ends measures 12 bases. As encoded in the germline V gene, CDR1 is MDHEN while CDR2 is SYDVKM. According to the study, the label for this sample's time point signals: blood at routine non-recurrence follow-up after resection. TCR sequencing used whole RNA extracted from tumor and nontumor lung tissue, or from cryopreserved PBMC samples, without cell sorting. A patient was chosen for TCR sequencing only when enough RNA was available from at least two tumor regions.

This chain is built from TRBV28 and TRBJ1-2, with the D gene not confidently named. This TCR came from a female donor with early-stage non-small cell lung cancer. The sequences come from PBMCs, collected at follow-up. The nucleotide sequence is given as TGTGCCAGCAGCGTACCCAGTCCCTATGGCTACACCTTC. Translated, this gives CASSVPSPYGYTF.